These T cell receptor beta chains were read from a single sample in a study of shared clonotypes between healthy human individuals. Sequencing was performed with immunoSEQ multiplex PCR; in TCRdb, only in-frame clones are kept and a portion is missing. The data contain about 610,000 clones, about 96% of them singletons. The sequenced sample consisted of naive CD8+ T cells sorted from blood. These receptors originate from a woman in her twenties or thirties in good health. Each CDR3 is given with its conserved first and last residue. The order of the fields is V gene, clone size, D gene, CDR3 length, J gene, CDR3 DNA, CDR3 protein. The D gene is left open where the match is weak. Size tells how often a clone was seen (once, few, many) or the class of an expanded clone, and some rows leave it out.

>TRBV4-2|.|TRBD2|14|TRBJ2-2
TGTGCCAGCAGCGCGGGACTAGGGCCCGGGGAGCTGTTTTTT
CASSAGLGPGELFF
>TRBV4-2|.|TRBD1|19|TRBJ1-1
TGTGCCAGCAGCCTAGAGACAGGGCTAACTGCATCTTCGAACACTGAAGCTTTCTTT
CASSLETGLTASSNTEAFF
>TRBV5-6|.|TRBD2|13|TRBJ2-1
TGTGCCAGCAGAGCGGGAGGGGTGGATGAGCAGTTCTTC
CASRAGGVDEQFF
>TRBV2|.|.|16|TRBJ1-1
TGTGCCAGCATCACCGGGGTCCCGATGATGAACACTGAAGCTTTCTTT
CASITGVPMMNTEAFF
>TRBV27|.|.|16|TRBJ1-4
TGTGCCAGCAGTACAAGCCCGGGACACCCTCCGGAAAAACTGTTTTTT
CASSTSPGHPPEKLFF
>TRBV6-5|.|TRBD2|15|TRBJ2-1
TGTGCCAGCAGTTACCCTAGCGGGACTAACAATGAGCAGTTCTTC
CASSYPSGTNNEQFF
>TRBV13|.|TRBD2|16|TRBJ2-7
TGTGCCAGCAGCTTATCGGGACTAGCGGGAGAGACCGAGCAGTACTTC
CASSLSGLAGETEQYF
>TRBV28|once|.|15|TRBJ2-1
TGTGCCAGCAGTTTCATGGGGGACCCCTACAATGAGCAGTTCTTC
CASSFMGDPYNEQFF
>TRBV5-1|.|TRBD1|13|TRBJ2-7
TGCGCCAGCAGCTATCACGACAGGGTCGAGCAGTACTTC
CASSYHDRVEQYF
>TRBV6-5|.|TRBD1|14|TRBJ2-7
TGTGCCAGCAGCCCCGGACAGGGGGGCTACGAGCAGTACTTC
CASSPGQGGYEQYF
>TRBV7-9|.|.|13|TRBJ2-7
TGTGCCAGCACCCTACCGCTCAGAGGCGAGCAGTACTTC
CASTLPLRGEQYF
>TRBV7-9|once|.|14|TRBJ2-1
TGTGCCGGCATACACAGGAGCTCCTACAATGAGCAGTTCTTC
CAGIHRSSYNEQFF
>TRBV28|.|TRBD2|16|TRBJ2-7
TGTGCCAGCAGTTTCGCCCGGACTAGCGCCACCTACGAGCAGTACTTC
CASSFARTSATYEQYF
>TRBV13|.|.|15|TRBJ2-2
TGTGCCAGCAGCTCCGGGACGGAATCCACCGGGGAGCTGTTTTTT
CASSSGTESTGELFF
>TRBV4-1|.|.|13|TRBJ2-1
TGCGCCAGCAGCCGGGAATCAGGGAGGGAGCAGTTCTTC
CASSRESGREQFF
>TRBV7-8|.|.|14|TRBJ2-5
TGTGCCAGCAGCCTGTGGACTAAGGGAGAGACCCAGTACTTC
CASSLWTKGETQYF
>TRBV5-6|.|TRBD1|15|TRBJ2-7
TGTGCCAGCAGCTTGCGACAGGGGTTCCTCCACGAGCAGTACTTC
CASSLRQGFLHEQYF
>TRBV5-1|.|TRBD1|16|TRBJ1-3
TGCGCCAGCAGCCCGTGGACAGGCGACTCTGGAAACACCATATATTTT
CASSPWTGDSGNTIYF
>TRBV7-6|.|.|17|TRBJ2-5
TGTGCCAGCAGCTCGACAGGAACCACCCCCACCCAAGAGACCCAGTACTTC
CASSSTGTTPTQETQYF
>TRBV27|.|.|14|TRBJ2-7
TGTGCCAGCAGTTTCCGTGGGGGGCTGCTCGAGCAGTACTTC
CASSFRGGLLEQYF
>TRBV11-2|.|.|15|TRBJ2-7
TGTGCCAGCAGCTTCCAACCTGAGTCGGGATACGAGCAGTACTTC
CASSFQPESGYEQYF
>TRBV10-1|.|.|13|TRBJ1-1
TGCGCCAGCAGTGAGTCGCTCCCGCCCGAGGCTTTCTTT
CASSESLPPEAFF
>TRBV11-3|once|TRBD2|13|TRBJ2-1
TGTGCCAGCAGCTTAGGACTAGCGGGAGAGCAGTTCTTC
CASSLGLAGEQFF
>TRBV15|.|.|13|TRBJ2-1
TGTGCCACCAGCGGGCTAGCGCGGAATGAGCAGTTCTTC
CATSGLARNEQFF
>TRBV7-8|.|.|15|TRBJ2-5
TGTGCCAGCAGCTTAGCGACTAGTGGTGAACAGACCCAGTACTTC
CASSLATSGEQTQYF
>TRBV9|.|TRBD1|16|TRBJ2-2
TGTGCCAGCAGTCCCAGGGGGTGGGCGAACACCGGGGAGCTGTTTTTT
CASSPRGWANTGELFF
>TRBV6-6|.|TRBD2|14|TRBJ2-1
TGTGCCAGCAGTGATGGACTAGCGGGAAGGGAGCAGTTCTTC
CASSDGLAGREQFF
>TRBV30|.|.|13|TRBJ1-1
TGTGCCTGGAGTCCGACAGCGAACACTGAAGCTTTCTTT
CAWSPTANTEAFF
>TRBV11-2|.|.|12|TRBJ2-7
TGTGCCAGCAGCATACGGACTGACGAGCAGTACTTC
CASSIRTDEQYF
>TRBV19|.|TRBD1|15|TRBJ1-1
TGTGCCAGTAGTACGACAGGGGGCCGAGGCACTGAAGCTTTCTTT
CASSTTGGRGTEAFF
>TRBV19|.|TRBD1|15|TRBJ1-1
TGTGCCAGTAGTTCTCCCCGGACAGGCGTTATTGAAGCTTTCTTT
CASSSPRTGVIEAFF
>TRBV27|.|TRBD2|18|TRBJ2-3
TGTGCCAGCAGTTTATCGGTAGCGGGGCTGATAACCACAGATACGCAGTATTTT
CASSLSVAGLITTDTQYF
>TRBV5-6|.|.|13|TRBJ1-2
TGTGCCAGCAGCTTGGACGACTACTATGGCTACACCTTC
CASSLDDYYGYTF
>TRBV6-1|.|.|15|TRBJ2-7
TGTGCCAGCAGTGATCTCAGGATGCTCTCCTACGAGCAGTACTTC
CASSDLRMLSYEQYF
>TRBV19|.|.|13|TRBJ1-3
TGTGCCAGTAGTTTTGGGGCTGGAAACACCATATATTTT
CASSFGAGNTIYF
>TRBV4-2|.|TRBD2|16|TRBJ2-2
TGTGCCAGCAGCCAAGATGAGGGACTAATCACCGGGGAGCTGTTTTTT
CASSQDEGLITGELFF